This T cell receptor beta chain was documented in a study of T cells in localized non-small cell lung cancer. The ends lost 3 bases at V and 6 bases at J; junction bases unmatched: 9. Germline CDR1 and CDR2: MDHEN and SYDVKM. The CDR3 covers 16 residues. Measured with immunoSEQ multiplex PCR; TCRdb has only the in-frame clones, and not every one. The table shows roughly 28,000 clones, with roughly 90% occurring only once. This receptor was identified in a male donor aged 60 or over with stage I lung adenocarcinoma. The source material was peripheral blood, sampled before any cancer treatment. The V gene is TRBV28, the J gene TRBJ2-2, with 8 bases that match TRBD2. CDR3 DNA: TGTGCCAGCAGTTTCCCGCGCGGGGGGATCGCCGGGGAGCTGTTTTTT. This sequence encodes CASSFPRGGIAGELFF.